This T cell receptor beta chain was recovered during a study of T cell responses to AZD1222 COVID-19 vaccine. Measured with immunoSEQ multiplex PCR; TCRdb has only the in-frame clones, and not every one. The sample yields about 270,000 clones, almost 95% seen once. Germline-derived CDR1 and CDR2 are LNHDA and SQIVND (reference sequence). This CDR3 has 14 residues. The V end lost 8 bases, the J end lost 8 bases, and 21 bases lay between the germline ends. Notes on the study in general: Dominant CD4 TCR responses targeted spike regions 160-218 and 743-854. Repertoires were collected only later (after the peak T cell response had occurred).

About this clone itself: Its specificity is not known.

This chain links TRBV19 with TRBJ1-2; possible D gene TRBD1, 5 bases. This sample comprised peripheral blood, obtained 28 days after the second AZD1222 dose. The sequence derives from an adult who received the AZD1222 COVID-19 vaccine. CDR3 coding DNA: TGTGCCAGTGGTAAGGGGATCGGAGTAGGGGGCTACACCTTC. Its protein product is CASGKGIGVGGYTF.